This passage covers 20 T cell receptor beta chains from one sample sequenced in a study of T cell repertoires in cytomegalovirus infection. TCRdb used MiXCR to reprocess the reads, holding one entry per CDR3 protein. The profile shows 150,000 to 200,000 distinct CDR3 sequences, roughly 9.8% of them singletons. Sequencing was performed on PBMCs. The receptors stem from a human donor in good health (CMV status not recorded). Some clones in this sample may be carry-over from other donors' samples.

This clonotype was found many times. This rearrangement joins TRBV24-1 to TRBJ1-2, with no clear D. CDR1 and CDR2 (germline): KGHDR, SFDVKD. There are 12 residues in the CDR3. The V end lost 5 bases, the J end lost 8 bases, and 11 bases lay between the germline ends. The CDR3 bases are TGTGCCACCAGTGCGCTCCACGGCGGCTACACCTTC. Residues: CATSALHGGYTF.

This clonotype was seen a few times. As DNA, the CDR3 is TGTGCCAGCAGTTACTCGATTGGGGGCGAGCAGTACTTC. It yields the protein CASSYSIGGEQYF. The V gene is TRBV6-5, the J gene TRBJ2-7; D possibly uses TRBD1 or TRBD2 (5 bases each). The CDR3 runs 13 residues. Germline V gene data show CDR1 as MNHEY and CDR2 as SVGAGI. V shed 0 bases and J shed 6 bases, with 9 bases lying between them.

This clonotype has at least ten counts. This chain uses TRBV5-5 with TRBJ2-3; TRBD2 agrees at 8 bases. Trimming cost V 1 base and J 0 bases; bases outside gene matches: 7. Germline CDR1 and CDR2: SGHKS and YYEKEE (reference sequence). The CDR3 is 17 residues long. The chain's CDR3 is CASSLSDGGDSTDTQYF. As DNA, the CDR3 is TGTGCCAGCAGCTTGTCCGACGGGGGGGACAGCACAGATACGCAGTATTTT.

In this sample, this clonotype turned up once. The gene calls are TRBV12-5 and TRBJ1-5; weak D call: TRBD1 (5 bases). Germline CDR1 is LGHNT and CDR2 is FRNRAP. The V end lost 6 bases, the J end lost 1 base, and 10 bases lay between the germline ends. The CDR3 runs to 14 residues. In DNA form, the CDR3 reads TGTGCTAGTGGCCGGGACGGGAGCAATCAGCCCCAGCATTTT. The encoded protein is CASGRDGSNQPQHF.

This clonotype was counted many times. The J gene is TRBJ2-7, the V gene TRBV7-2; D is possibly TRBD2 (7 bases). The CDR3 runs 15 residues. CDR1 is SGHTA and CDR2 is FQGNSA in the germline V gene. Trimming left V 3 bases short and J 5 bases short, with 17 bases between. CDR3 protein: CASSFYGGGLNEQYF. The DNA for the CDR3 is TGTGCCAGCAGCTTCTACGGCGGGGGCCTAAACGAGCAGTACTTC.

In this sample, this clonotype turned up many times. This chain connects TRBV6-1 to TRBJ2-3; no reliable D call. The CDR3 is 15 amino acids. Germline CDR1 reads MNHNS; CDR2 reads SASEGT. V lost 1 base, J lost 2 bases, and 10 bases lay in between. CDR3 amino acids: CASSEDSRITDTQYF. The CDR3 bases are TGTGCCAGCAGTGAAGATTCGCGGATCACAGATACGCAGTATTTT.

There are many counts of this clonotype. This chain joins TRBV4-3 and TRBJ1-2; TRBD1 agrees at 12 bases. The V gene end was trimmed by 4 bases and the J gene end by 8 bases; junction bases not matched to a gene: 11. CDR3 length: 16 amino acids. Germline V CDR1 and CDR2: LGHNA, YSLEER. Written as DNA, the CDR3 is TGCGCCAGCAGCCGGACGATCTCTGGGACAGGGGGCGGCTACACCTTC. As protein: CASSRTISGTGGGYTF.

This clonotype came up a few times. The V gene is TRBV5-5, the J gene TRBJ2-7; a weak D match, TRBD1 (6 bases). Germline values: CDR1 SGHKS, CDR2 YYEKEE (reference sequence). CDR3 length: 15 residues. V lost 6 bases to trimming and J lost 1 base, with 17 bases between them. CDR3 protein: CASMLSGHSSYEQYF. The CDR3 DNA reads as TGTGCCAGCATGTTATCGGGACACTCTTCCTACGAGCAGTACTTC.

This clonotype was counted many times. The chain recombines TRBV7-2 with TRBJ1-2, with D hard to call. The CDR3 is made up of 11 amino acids. The germline V and J ends were trimmed by 1 base and 8 bases, with 5 bases remaining between them. Germline V gene lookup returns CDR1 SGHTA and CDR2 FQGNSA. The CDR3: CASSLVKGYTF. The DNA for the CDR3 is TGTGCCAGCAGCTTAGTTAAGGGCTACACCTTC. Full variable domain (missing parts from reference TRBV7-2 and TRBJ1-2): GAGVSQSPSNKVTEKGKDVELRCDPISGHTALYWYRQSLGQGLEFLIYFQGNSAPDKSGLPSDRFSAERTGGSVSTLTIQRTQQEDSAVYLCASSLVKGYTFGSGTRLTVV.

J is TRBJ2-2 and V is TRBV2; TRBD2 aligns across 8 bases. The CDR3 contains 16 residues. The germline V gene has CDR1 SNHLY and CDR2 FYNNEI. The V gene end was trimmed by 7 bases and the J gene end by 7 bases; junction bases not matched to a gene: 14. CDR3 nucleotides: TGTGCCAGCAAGATCCAAGCGGGAGTATCTCGCGGGGAGCTGTTTTTT. Its translation is CASKIQAGVSRGELFF.

This chain joins TRBV5-6 and TRBJ2-1; D not resolved. Germline V gene lookup returns CDR1 SGHDT and CDR2 YYEEEE. Deletions cut 0 bases from V and 6 bases from J, with 7 bases between. CDR3 length: 13 amino acids. Here the CDR3 reads CASSLDRFNEQFF. CDR3 DNA sequence: TGTGCCAGCAGCTTGGATAGATTCAATGAGCAGTTCTTC.

This clonotype was picked up many times. In nucleotides, the CDR3 is TGTGCCAGCAGCTTAAGGAACTCTGGAAACACCATATATTTT. Its translation: CASSLRNSGNTIYF. The V and J genes are TRBV7-2 and TRBJ1-3; D is unresolved. This CDR3 comprises 14 residues. Per germline, CDR1 SGHTA and CDR2 FQGNSA. Trimming shortened V by 2 bases and J by 0 bases, and 5 bases separated the two germline ends.

The chain has TRBV19 and TRBJ2-2, with 9 bases identical to TRBD2. The ends lost 6 bases at V and 2 bases at J; junction bases unmatched: 7. The CDR3 has 16 amino acids. The V gene's germline CDR1 is LNHDA and CDR2 SQIVND (reference sequence). The CDR3 loop reads CASRSVAGVNTGELFF. For the CDR3, the DNA is TGTGCCAGTAGGTCGGTAGCGGGAGTCAACACCGGGGAGCTGTTTTTT.

V and J are TRBV15 and TRBJ2-1; D gene uncertain. Per germline, CDR1 LNHNV and CDR2 YYDKDF (reference sequence). The CDR3 totals 14 residues. V was clipped by 5 bases and J by 1 base, with 9 bases between them. CDR3 amino acids: CATSPGESYNEQFF. The DNA of the CDR3 is TGTGCCACCAGCCCCGGCGAATCCTACAATGAGCAGTTCTTC. The full variable domain, its missing parts supplied by reference TRBV15 and TRBJ2-1, is DAMVIQNPRYQVTQFGKPVTLSCSQTLNHNVMYWYQQKSSQAPKLLFHYYDKDFNNEADTPDNFQSRRPNTSFCFLDIRSPGLGDTAMYLCATSPGESYNEQFFGPGTRLTVL.

There are a few counts of this clonotype. This chain uses TRBV5-4 with TRBJ2-2; no firm D call. Germline V CDR1 and CDR2: SGHNT, YYREEE (reference sequence). The CDR3 extends over 15 amino acids. The V end was cut by 1 base, the J end by 4 bases, with 11 bases between. In nucleotides, the CDR3 is TGTGCCAGCAGCTTGTGGGCCCGTCCCACCGGGGAGCTGTTTTTT. As protein: CASSLWARPTGELFF.

This clonotype came up a few times. The chain uses TRBV4-3 and TRBJ2-1; 7 positions agree with TRBD2. Germline CDR1 LGHNA, CDR2 YSLEER. CDR3 size: 15 residues. Losses at the gene ends were 5 bases for V and 10 bases for J; bases not matched to a gene: 14. Here the CDR3 reads CASSSAGAHGGEQFF. For the CDR3, the DNA is TGCGCCAGCAGCTCTGCGGGAGCCCATGGAGGCGAGCAGTTCTTC.

This clonotype was recorded at least ten times. This rearrangement joins TRBV28 to TRBJ1-5; D is unclear. The CDR3 extends over 14 amino acids. Trimming left V 8 bases short and J 2 bases short, with 13 bases between. Germline V gene lookup returns CDR1 MDHEN and CDR2 SYDVKM. The CDR3 DNA reads TGTGCCAGCCGGGAAGGGCACGGCAATCAGCCCCAGCATTTT. Translated, it gives CASREGHGNQPQHF.

This clonotype was counted at least ten times. The chain uses TRBV7-2 and TRBJ1-5, with 7 positions matching TRBD1. J gave up 6 bases and V 4 bases, and 3 bases lay outside the gene matches. Germline V gene data show CDR1 as SGHTA and CDR2 as FQGNSA. The CDR3 totals 13 residues. The CDR3 sequence is CASSSRGSQPQHF. The CDR3 region has the DNA TGTGCCAGCAGCTCCAGGGGGTCTCAGCCCCAGCATTTT.

This clonotype was observed many times. CDR3 sequence reads: CASSLGQGSFYEQYF. The DNA for the CDR3 is TGTGCCAGCAGCCTTGGACAGGGGAGCTTCTACGAGCAGTACTTC. This chain connects TRBV7-9 to TRBJ2-7; 9 nucleotides line up with TRBD1. J was trimmed by 3 bases and V by 5 bases; bases with no gene match: 8. From germline, CDR1 is SEHNR and CDR2 FQNEAQ (reference sequence). The CDR3 totals 15 residues.

The rearrangement uses TRBV12-3 or TRBV12-4 and TRBJ2-1; 11 bases match TRBD1. This CDR3 spans 13 amino acids. V lost 5 bases to trimming and J lost 10 bases; unmatched junction nucleotides: 4. Here the CDR3 DNA reads TGTGCCAGCAGTCCCGGACAGGGGGCGGAGCAGTTCTTC. As protein: CASSPGQGAEQFF.